The T cell receptor beta chain described here comes from a study of cytomegalovirus exposure and HLA in healthy donors (dated by TCRdb to 2016 to 2017). At the level of the whole study: According to a later analysis, one platform produced both the 120 validation repertoires and the roughly 640 repertoires of the first cohort. The study was designed to test whether signatures of past pathogen exposure could be identified by cataloging public T cell receptors. In addition to the first cohort of 666 subjects, a separate validation cohort of over 90 different subjects was used. The study combined high-throughput TCR immunosequencing, statistical association of individual TCRs with disease status, and machine learning to predict cytomegalovirus infection status. Results and caveats for the whole study, not just this receptor: In a later analysis, TCRs clustered in the first cohort were found to also tend to co-occur in the 130 or so validation repertoires, with 94% of cluster scores above 0. While some public TCRs were present in many individuals, most TCR sequences turned up only very rarely across donors. The classifier was reported to diagnose cytomegalovirus status with high specificity and sensitivity in both the original cohort and the validation cohort. The validation cohort had no HLA typing available for a later analysis, so co-occurrence within that cohort was assessed over all 120 or so repertoires. The authors suggested that the approach could potentially be generalized to other disease states and immunological phenotypes. In vitro tests confirmed that three of the cytomegalovirus-associated TCR beta chains recognize cytomegalovirus antigens. The study gave a list of about 150 TCR beta chains associated with cytomegalovirus.

Donors formed part of the validation cohort, which comprised about 120 subjects and was distinct from the first cohort of fewer than 750 subjects. Concerning this clone: Its recognized antigen is unknown. Base qualities are not provided; no much larger clone lies one nucleotide away.

The germline V gene sets CDR1 to SGHRS and CDR2 to YFSETQ. Compared with germline, V lacks 0 bases and J lacks 4 bases; bases without a gene match: 3. From the cysteine up to the phenylalanine, the CDR3 has a length of 14 residues. The CDR3 DNA has 42 bases and is translated from base 1. The library was made by the immunoSEQ multiplex PCR assay. Under the source paper's analysis protocol: To diagnose cytomegalovirus status from the catalog of TCR beta chain sequences, a statistical classification framework was built. TCRdb stores this immuneACCESS table with in-frame sequences only. Part of the clones is absent; in the studies checked, under half of the shortfall reflects unresolved V genes, and no reason is known for the rest. Clone size and the V and J calls come from that table; the DNA yielded D and trimming. This sample holds 100,000 to 120,000 clones; around 95% were observed only once. Of the sample, 0.65% to 0.7% is held by the ten largest clones.

The specimen sequenced was PBMCs. This receptor was obtained from a woman under 30 in good health and CMV-seronegative. Recombination connected TRBV5-1 to TRBJ2-5, with 7 bases aligning to TRBD1. At the DNA level, the sequence is TGCGCCAGCAGCTTGGTACAGGGGCCAGAGACCCAGTACTTC. The resulting protein is CASSLVQGPETQYF.